A selection of T cell receptor beta chains follows, all from one sample in a study of T-cell reconstitution after alpha-beta-depleted transplantation in children. TCRdb fed the PCR reads into MiXCR, producing one record per CDR3 protein. The sample includes around 500,000 distinct CDR3 sequences, roughly 23% of them seen just once. The sample here was PBMCs, mostly from graft donor cells, taken 360 days after TCRalphabeta/CD19-depleted stem cell transplant. These receptors came from a boy younger than two who had a stem cell transplant for acute myeloid leukemia, so the T cells may come from the graft donor. CDR3s include the opening cysteine and the closing phenylalanine or tryptophan. A D gene is named only where the DNA matches it firmly. The size of a clone is reported for some rows only, either as once, few or many, or as a class for expanded clones.

-	TRBV6-6	TRBJ1-5	-	CAARRDKVQPQHF	TGTGCCGCCCGTAGGGATAAGGTTCAGCCCCAGCATTTT
TRBD1	TRBV6-1	TRBJ2-2	-	CASRRQGAGSGELFF	TGTGCCAGCAGACGACAGGGGGCTGGATCCGGGGAGCTGTTTTTT
TRBD2	TRBV15	TRBJ2-7	many	CATSRGGGGDEQYF	TGTGCCACCAGCAGAGGGGGGGGAGGGGACGAGCAGTACTTC
-	TRBV11-3	TRBJ2-1	many	CASSQRSGEINEQFF	TGTGCCAGCAGCCAAAGGTCAGGGGAGATTAATGAGCAGTTCTTC
-	TRBV12-3/TRBV12-4	TRBJ2-2	many	CASSLRLRAHTGELFF	TGTGCCAGCAGTTTAAGGCTTCGTGCCCACACCGGGGAGCTGTTTTTT
TRBD1	TRBV7-2	TRBJ2-3	-	CASSLAKTGAFSTDTQYF	TGTGCCAGCAGCTTAGCGAAGACAGGGGCCTTTAGCACAGATACGCAGTATTTT
TRBD1	TRBV29-1	TRBJ1-3	few	CSVEDIGPDREPNTIYF	TGCAGCGTTGAAGATATCGGCCCCGACAGGGAGCCAAACACCATATATTTT
TRBD2	TRBV18	TRBJ2-3	-	CASSPSGGGAGYTQYF	TGTGCCAGCTCACCCTCCGGGGGGGGGGCCGGATATACGCAGTATTTT
-	TRBV12-3/TRBV12-4	TRBJ2-1	many	CASNADIYNEQFF	TGTGCCAGCAACGCCGACATCTACAATGAGCAGTTCTTC
-	TRBV20-1	TRBJ1-1	-	CSAGSAEAFF	TGCAGTGCTGGGTCCGCGGAAGCTTTCTTT
TRBD1	TRBV20-1	TRBJ1-1	few	CSARTGSLNTEAFF	TGCAGTGCCAGGACAGGCTCTCTGAACACTGAAGCTTTCTTT